This T cell receptor beta chain appears in the sequencing data of a study of cytomegalovirus exposure and HLA in healthy donors. Turning to this clone: What it recognizes is unknown.

PCR was performed using 60 Vbeta and 13 Jbeta primers. Libraries were prepared by immunoSEQ multiplex PCR; TCRdb keeps only in-frame clonotypes and omits some of them. Altogether some 150,000 clones are present, 60% to 85% being singletons, with the ten largest covering around 6.5%. Trimming took 3 bases from V and 3 from J; bases not matched to a gene: 12. The CDR3 has 17 amino acids. The germline V gene encodes CDR1 SNHLY and CDR2 FYNNEI. Study-wide results and limits: In a later analysis, TCR beta V- and J-gene trimming was associated with a missense DCLRE1C variant.

Sequencing was performed on PBMCs. This chain joins TRBV2 and TRBJ2-7, with TRBD2 identical over 9 bases. This TCR came from a man in his fifties or sixties in good health and CMV-seropositive. CDR3 nucleotide sequence: TGTGCCAGCAGTGACCCAATCTTTAGCGGGAGCGGCTACGAGCAGTACTTC. Amino acid sequence: CASSDPIFSGSGYEQYF.